Below are 2 T cell receptor beta chains sequenced from a single sample in a study of cytomegalovirus exposure and HLA in healthy donors. The assay was immunoSEQ multiplex PCR, and TCRdb's table has in-frame clones only and misses some. The table has more than 300,000 clones, around 86% seen once; the top ten hold roughly 0.8%. Sequencing input: PBMCs. The receptor source for this set is a woman younger than 35 in good health and CMV-seronegative.

The CDR3 nucleotides are TGTGCCAGCAGCCGGACAGGGGGCGGGTACGAGCAGTACTTC. Translating gives CASSRTGGGYEQYF. The gene calls are TRBV28 and TRBJ2-7; TRBD1 agrees at 11 bases. This CDR3 has 14 residues. V lost 6 bases to trimming and J lost 4 bases; unmatched junction nucleotides: 5. From germline, CDR1 is MDHEN and CDR2 SYDVKM.

The chain uses TRBV9 and TRBJ1-4; D not certain. The CDR3 loop spans 14 amino acids. Germline V gene lookup returns CDR1 SGDLS and CDR2 YYNGEE. V lost 6 bases and J lost 4, with 13 bases in between. CDR3 amino acids: CASNGGGSNEKLFF. CDR3 nucleotide sequence: TGTGCCAGCAACGGTGGCGGAAGTAATGAAAAACTGTTTTTT. The full variable domain, completed using reference TRBV9 and TRBJ1-4, is DSGVTQTPKHLITATGQRVTLRCSPRSGDLSVYWYQQSLDQGLQFLIQYYNGEERAKGNILERFSAQQFPDLHSELNLSSLELGDSALYFCASNGGGSNEKLFFGSGTQLSVL.